This TCR beta chain was obtained from a study of blood T cell repertoires in COVID-19. Across the study: From T cells, B-cell-depleted T cells, or PBMCs came the material, which was cDNA or gDNA.

Methods used by the authors: The assay estimated nucleated cells by amplifying reference gene primers. Only in-frame clones appear in the TCRdb table, and some are missing; sequencing was by immunoSEQ multiplex PCR. V and J calls and clone size are given by that table; D and trimming were obtained from the DNA. Of around 500,000 clones listed, roughly 85% are singletons. The CDR3 length is 18 residues. The germline gives CDR1 SGHNT, CDR2 YENEEA. V lost 5 bases and J lost 0, with 21 bases in between. This TCR was recovered from a human donor in a cohort sampled during active COVID-19. The chain uses TRBV11-3 and TRBJ2-3; D possibly corresponds to TRBD2 (6 bases). Sequencing was carried out using peripheral blood. DNA of the CDR3: TGTGCCAGCAGCCCCAGGACGCTGGCGGCGGGGAGCACAGATACGCAGTATTTT. Translated, it gives CASSPRTLAAGSTDTQYF.